The rows below give T cell receptor beta chains drawn from one sample of a study of cytomegalovirus exposure and HLA in healthy donors. Measured with immunoSEQ multiplex PCR; TCRdb has only the in-frame clones, and not every one. This sample yields a few hundred thousand clones, of which 85% to 95% are seen a single time; 1% to 1.2% belongs to the top ten. What was sequenced was PBMCs. These receptors came from a young woman in good health and CMV-seronegative. Each CDR3 is given without its conserved first and last residue.

V gene: TRBV7-2; J gene: TRBJ2-1; CDR3 protein: ASSSMGGVRWI
V gene: TRBV11-2; J gene: TRBJ1-2; CDR3 protein: ASSFREQGLVGYT
V gene: TRBV19; J gene: TRBJ2-7; CDR3 protein: ASSMDRGGEQY
V gene: TRBV15; J gene: TRBJ1-2; CDR3 protein: ATSRESGGIYGYT
V gene: TRBV7-8; J gene: TRBJ2-7; CDR3 protein: ASRNSGRRGSYEQY
V gene: TRBV16; J gene: TRBJ1-5; CDR3 protein: ASSQWGVINQPQH
V gene: TRBV28; J gene: TRBJ2-7; CDR3 protein: ASTDGGRGYEQY
V gene: TRBV18; J gene: TRBJ2-1; CDR3 protein: ASSPPRSGGLYNEQF
V gene: TRBV7-8; J gene: TRBJ2-1; CDR3 protein: ASSLRGGLGIYNEQF
V gene: TRBV6-5; J gene: TRBJ2-1; CDR3 protein: ASSGSYNEQF
V gene: TRBV28; J gene: TRBJ2-7; CDR3 protein: ASIRFFGTGEAYEQY
V gene: TRBV9; J gene: TRBJ1-2; CDR3 protein: ASSVGGRTGDNYGYT
V gene: TRBV19; J gene: TRBJ1-6; CDR3 protein: ASSIRDFNSPLH
V gene: TRBV15; J gene: TRBJ2-3; CDR3 protein: ATSDAGGVTDTQY